Detailed here is one TCR beta chain. This clonotype was picked up a small number of times. What this receptor recognizes is not known. Base quality data are lacking; no much larger clone is found one base away. These data originate in a study of T-cell reconstitution after alpha-beta-depleted transplantation in children (dated by TCRdb to 2016 to 2017). About the investigation overall: T-cell immune reconstitution after TCRalphabeta/CD19-depleted allogeneic hematopoietic cell transplantation in children was quantitatively tracked in the study by means of TCR repertoire profiling.

V lost 4 bases and J lost 7 bases, and the count of bases not matched to a germline gene is 8. Reading from cysteine to phenylalanine, the CDR3 counts 15 amino acids. CDR3 DNA is the only sequence kept; it has 45 bases, read in frame from the first base. Per the germline V gene, SGHVS is the CDR1 and FNYEAQ is the CDR2. Library preparation employed PCR. Sequencing instrument: Illumina HiSeq 2500. TCR libraries were prepared with molecular barcoding, using unique molecular identifiers to normalize TCRbeta repertoire quantification. Clones were called with MiXCR by TCRdb after fastp trimmed the public reads at Q25, and only in-frame beta chains were retained. Rows merge per CDR3 protein into single entries with the most common DNA and genes. This sample is represented by some 280,000 distinct CDR3 sequences; about 10% of them were singletons. The top ten clonotypes cover around 10% of the sample.

The chain joins TRBV7-6 to TRBJ2-2; a stretch of 8 junction bases matches TRBD2. The sequencing here drew on PBMCs from the stem cell graft donor, taken from the stem cell graft. This sequence originates from a human donor who donated a stem cell graft to a child with SCID. The base sequence is TGTGCCAGCAGCTCCCGCGTAGCGGGGCACGGGGAGCTGTTTTTT. It translates to CASSSRVAGHGELFF.